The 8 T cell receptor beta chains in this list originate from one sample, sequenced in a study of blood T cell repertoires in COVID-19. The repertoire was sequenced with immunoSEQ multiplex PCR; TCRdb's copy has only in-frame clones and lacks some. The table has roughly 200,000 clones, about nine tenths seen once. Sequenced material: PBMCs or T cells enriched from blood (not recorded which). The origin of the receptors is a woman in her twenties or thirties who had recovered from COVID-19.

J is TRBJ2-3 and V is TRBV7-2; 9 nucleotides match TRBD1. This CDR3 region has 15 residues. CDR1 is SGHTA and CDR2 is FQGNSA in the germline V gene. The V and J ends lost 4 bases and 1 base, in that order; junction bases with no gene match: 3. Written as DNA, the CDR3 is TGTGCCAGCAGCTACAGGGGGCCTGGCACAGATACGCAGTATTTT. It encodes CASSYRGPGTDTQYF.

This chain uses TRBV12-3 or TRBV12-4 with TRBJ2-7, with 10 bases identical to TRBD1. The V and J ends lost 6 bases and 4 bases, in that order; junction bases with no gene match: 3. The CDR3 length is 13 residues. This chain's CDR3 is CASSRQGAYEQYF. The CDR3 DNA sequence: TGTGCCAGCAGCCGACAGGGGGCTTACGAGCAGTACTTC.

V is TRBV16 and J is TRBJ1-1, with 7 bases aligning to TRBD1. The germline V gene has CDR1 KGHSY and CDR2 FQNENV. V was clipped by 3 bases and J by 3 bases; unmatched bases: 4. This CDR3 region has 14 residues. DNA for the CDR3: TGTGCCAGCAGCCAGACAGGGTCCGACACTGAAGCTTTCTTT. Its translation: CASSQTGSDTEAFF.

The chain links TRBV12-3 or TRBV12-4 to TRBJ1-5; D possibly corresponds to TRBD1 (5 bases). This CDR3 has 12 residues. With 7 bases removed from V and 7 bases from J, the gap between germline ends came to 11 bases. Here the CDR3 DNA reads TGTGCCAGCACCTCGGACATCCAGCCCCAGCATTTT. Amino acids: CASTSDIQPQHF.

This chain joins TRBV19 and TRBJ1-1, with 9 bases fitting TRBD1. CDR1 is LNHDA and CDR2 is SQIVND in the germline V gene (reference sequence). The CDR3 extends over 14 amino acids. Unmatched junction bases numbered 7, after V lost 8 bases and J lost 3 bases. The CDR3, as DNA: TGTGCCAGTTCCGAGACAGGGGGGGACACTGAAGCTTTCTTT. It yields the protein CASSETGGDTEAFF.

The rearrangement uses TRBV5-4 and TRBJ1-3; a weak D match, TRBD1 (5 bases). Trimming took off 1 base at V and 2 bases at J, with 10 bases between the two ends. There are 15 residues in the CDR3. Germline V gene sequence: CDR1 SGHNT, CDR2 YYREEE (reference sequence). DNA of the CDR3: TGTGCCAGCAGCTTGCAGGGCTTAGCTGGAAACACCATATATTTT. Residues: CASSLQGLAGNTIYF.

In DNA, the CDR3 is TGTGCCAGCAGCTTTGACATTGTGAACACTGAAGCTTTCTTT. It codes for CASSFDIVNTEAFF. This chain joins TRBV5-4 and TRBJ1-1; no reliable D call. Trimming shortened V by 2 bases and J by 0 bases, and 8 bases separated the two germline ends. The CDR3 runs 14 residues. Per the germline V gene, CDR1 is SGHNT and CDR2 is YYREEE (reference sequence).

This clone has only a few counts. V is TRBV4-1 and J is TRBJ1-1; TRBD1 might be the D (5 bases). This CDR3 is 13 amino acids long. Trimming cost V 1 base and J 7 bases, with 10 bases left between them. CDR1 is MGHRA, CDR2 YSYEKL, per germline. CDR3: CASSQVGRLEAFF. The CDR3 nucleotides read TGCGCCAGCAGCCAAGTGGGGCGGCTTGAAGCTTTCTTT.